This T cell receptor (beta chain) was obtained from a study of Tregs in tolerant kidney transplant recipients. Regarding the study as a whole: In tolerant patients, donor-specific Tregs outgrew total Tregs, suggesting antigen-driven expansion.

To note about this clone: The target antigen is unknown.

CD4+CD25+CD127- Tregs, CD4+CD25- non-Tregs, CD4 and CD8 cells were sorted. The method was immunoSEQ multiplex PCR; TCRdb's version includes in-frame clones alone and lacks a portion of them. The sample holds fewer than 80,000 clones, roughly 98% seen once. Germline trimming cut 5 bases from V and 0 bases from J; bases unmatched to any gene: 8. Germline values: CDR1 KGHSH, CDR2 LQKENI. This CDR3 region has 16 residues. The sequences come from CD4+ T cells from blood, collected before the transplant. This receptor was taken from a human donor who received a combined kidney and bone marrow transplant. This rearrangement joins TRBV18 to TRBJ1-1; 8 positions agree with TRBD1. The CDR3 protein is CASSNPGGSVNTEAFF. The DNA of the CDR3 is TGTGCCAGCTCAAACCCAGGGGGCTCGGTGAACACTGAAGCTTTCTTT.